This T cell receptor (beta chain) appears in the sequencing data of a study of cytomegalovirus exposure and HLA in healthy donors. Study results and limitations: In a later analysis, the majority of CMV-associated beta chains seemingly showed HLA restriction. There were around 160 TCR beta chains listed as cytomegalovirus-associated. The authors excluded some V segments, including TRBV6-2 and TRBV6-3, as indistinguishable.

The CDR3 extends over 15 amino acids. V dropped 5 bases and J dropped 7; count of bases not matched to a gene: 9. Germline V lookup: CDR1 SNHLY, CDR2 FYNNEI. This clone was found once. Its target is not known. PCR was performed using 60 Vbeta and 13 Jbeta primers. The protocol was immunoSEQ multiplex PCR, while the TCRdb copy is restricted to in-frame clones and leaves out a portion. The sample includes 100,000 to 150,000 clones, less than 85% of them seen just once. The sample consisted of PBMCs. The V and J genes are TRBV2 and TRBJ1-4, with 8 nucleotides matching TRBD1. This TCR derives from a man aged 50-60 years in good health and CMV-seropositive. CDR3 sequence reads: CASSSDRDGSEKLFF. In DNA, the CDR3 is TGTGCCAGCAGTTCGGACAGGGATGGAAGTGAAAAACTGTTTTTT.